This T cell receptor beta chain was sequenced during a study of shared clonotypes between healthy human individuals. For this clone: Its target is unknown. Other DNA sequences of this sample code for an identical CDR3.

Study-level results: Apart from blood, nothing was sampled; tissue repertoires likely differ. Few donors restricted represented genetic and exposure-history diversity.

Profiled with immunoSEQ multiplex PCR; TCRdb holds only in-frame clones, not every one. In the table there are about 2.4 million clones, 93% of which are singletons. The receptor was derived from a man aged 18 to 30 in good health. Some clones in this sample may be carry-over from other donors' samples. The sequenced sample was naive CD4+ T cells from PBMCs. The sample's subset: CD45RA+ positively selected.

CDR3 sequence reads: CASRGGYNEQFF. In DNA form, the CDR3 reads TGTGCCAGCAGGGGGGGGTACAATGAGCAGTTCTTC. The chain couples TRBV28 to TRBJ2-1; 7 nucleotides line up with TRBD2. The V gene end was trimmed by 6 bases and the J gene end by 4 bases; junction bases not matched to a gene: 0. Germline values: CDR1 MDHEN, CDR2 SYDVKM. This CDR3 has 12 residues.